Presented here are 31 T cell receptor beta chains from one specimen sequenced in a study of breast tumors, draining lymph nodes, adjacent tissues (dated by TCRdb to about 2016). The protocol used for the library was multiplex PCR. Sequencing was performed on an Illumina HiSeq 2000. The public reads were reprocessed in TCRdb via fastp at Q25 and MiXCR, keeping in-frame beta chains. All rows with the same CDR3 protein become a single entry with the most common DNA and genes. The table for this sample lists 83,000 or so distinct CDR3 sequences; approximately 19% of them were counted only once. Together, the top ten hold around 2.5% of the sample. Lymph node samples came from the axillary draining lymph nodes of breast cancer patients. The sequenced sample consisted of axillary lymph node tissue. These receptors all come from a female donor with breast cancer. Some clones in this sample may be carry-over from other donors' samples.

Notes on this clonotype: A much more abundant neighbour one base away suggests this may be a read error. The chain is built from TRBV7-3 and TRBJ2-1; perhaps TRBD2 as D (6 bases). Germline CDR1 is SGHTA and CDR2 is FQGTGA. V lost 4 bases and J lost 3, with 13 bases in between. The CDR3 has 15 residues. Written as DNA, the CDR3 is TGTGCCAGCAGCTGGGGAGGAGCGAGCTACAATGAGCAGTTCTTC. Translation gives CASSWGGASYNEQFF.

This clonotype was counted ten times or more. The junction departs from the called germline gene at one end, perhaps through a read error. The V gene is TRBV11-2, the J gene TRBJ2-7, with TRBD1 matching 10 bases. The CDR3 spans 16 residues. Germline lookup yields CDR1 SGHAT and CDR2 FQNNGV. The CDR3 DNA follows: TGTGCCAGCACCTTAGGGACAGGGGCCACAACCTACGAGCAGTACTTC. As protein: CASTLGTGATTYEQYF.

This clonotype was seen a handful of times. This may stem from a read error, because a much larger clone lies one nucleotide away. The chain employs TRBV7-2 and TRBJ2-3; tentatively, D is TRBD1 (5 bases). CDR1 SGHTA and CDR2 FQGNSA come from the germline V gene. CDR3 length equals 13 residues. For the CDR3, the DNA is TGTGCCAGCAGGCGACAGAGCACAGGTACGCAGTATTTT. It yields the protein CASRRQSTGTQYF.

This clonotype was found many times. The DNA of the CDR3 is TGTGCCACCAGCAGAATCGGGAGTAGCGACGAGCAGTACTTC. It encodes CATSRIGSSDEQYF. The chain combines TRBV15 with TRBJ2-7, with D possibly TRBD2 on 6 matching bases. V was trimmed by 2 bases and J by 5 bases, leaving 13 bases between them. This CDR3 spans 14 amino acids. Germline assignment: CDR1 LNHNV and CDR2 YYDKDF (reference sequence).

The sample holds many counts of this clonotype. The chain recombines TRBV5-1 with TRBJ2-7, with D tentatively TRBD1 (5 bases). This CDR3 comprises 16 residues. Trimming pared 4 bases from V and 4 bases from J, leaving 21 bases between. In germline, CDR1 is SGHRS, CDR2 YFSETQ. CDR3 DNA: TGCGCCAGCAGCCCCAACGCCAGAAGGGGAAGTTACGAGCAGTACTTC. It is translated as CASSPNARRGSYEQYF.

The rearrangement links TRBV19 to TRBJ2-4; D remains ambiguous. Deletions cut 9 bases from V and 1 base from J, with 22 bases between. Germline-derived CDR1 and CDR2 are LNHDA and SQIVND (reference sequence). CDR3 size: 17 residues. For the CDR3, the DNA is TGTGCCAGCAGCTTGTGGAACTCTCTACGGGCCAAAAACATTCAGTACTTC. Protein sequence: CASSLWNSLRAKNIQYF. Full variable domain (missing parts from reference TRBV19 and TRBJ2-4): DGGITQSPKYLFRKEGQNVTLSCEQNLNHDAMYWYRQDPGQGLRLIYYSQIVNDFQKGDIAEGYSVSREKKESFPLTVTSAQKNPTAFYLCASSLWNSLRAKNIQYFGAGTRLSVL.

This clonotype was recorded many times. The chain links TRBV7-3 to TRBJ2-3, with D perhaps assigned TRBD1 or TRBD2 (6 bases each). There are 15 residues in the CDR3. With 5 bases removed from V and 3 bases from J, the gap between germline ends came to 15 bases. Germline CDR1 and CDR2: SGHTA and FQGTGA. DNA for the CDR3: TGTGCCAGCAGCCGCGGGGACAAAGAGACAGATACGCAGTATTTT. Protein: CASSRGDKETDTQYF.

This clonotype has a handful of counts. The rearrangement joins TRBV28 to TRBJ2-7; D may be TRBD2 (5 bases). CDR3 length: 15 residues. Germline-derived CDR1 and CDR2 are MDHEN and SYDVKM. With 7 bases removed from V and 2 bases from J, the gap between germline ends came to 18 bases. In nucleotides, the CDR3 is TGTGCCAGCACCATAGAGGGCGGGCCGACCTACGAGCAGTACTTC. This encodes CASTIEGGPTYEQYF.

This clonotype was seen repeatedly, ten times or more. V usage is TRBV12-3 or TRBV12-4 and J usage is TRBJ1-6; TRBD1 matches at 8 bases. The CDR3 is 14 amino acids. V lost 5 bases, J lost 7 bases, and 4 bases stayed unmatched. The CDR3 nucleotides read TGTGCCAGCAGTAGACAGGGGAAGAATTCACCCCTCCACTTT. Protein sequence: CASSRQGKNSPLHF.

This clonotype was picked up many times. The gene calls are TRBV24-1 and TRBJ1-5, with 7 bases matching TRBD1. The CDR3 runs 16 residues. Germline CDR1 and CDR2: KGHDR and SFDVKD. Losses at the gene ends were 3 bases for V and 9 bases for J; bases not matched to a gene: 13. The CDR3 loop reads CATSDPTQGGVWPQHF. The CDR3 region has the DNA TGTGCCACCAGTGATCCCACCCAAGGGGGCGTTTGGCCCCAGCATTTT.

This clonotype was recorded at least ten times. The chain carries TRBV20-1 and TRBJ2-3, with TRBD2 identical over 10 bases. Germline loops: CDR1 DFQATT, CDR2 SNEGSKA (reference sequence). The J segment lost 0 bases and the V segment lost 3 bases, leaving 0 bases of the junction unmatched. This CDR3 has 14 residues. In DNA form, the CDR3 reads TGCAGTGCTAGGGGACTAGCGAGCACAGATACGCAGTATTTT. This encodes CSARGLASTDTQYF.

This clonotype was counted ten times or more. CDR3 bases: TGTGCCAGCAGCCGGGGGGACAGGCCGCCCTGGGAGCAGTACTTC. Residues: CASSRGDRPPWEQYF. V gene TRBV14 combines with J gene TRBJ2-7; 8 bases are shared with TRBD1. In germline, CDR1 is SGHDN, CDR2 FVKESK. CDR3 size: 15 residues. The ends lost 4 bases at V and 7 bases at J; junction bases unmatched: 12.

This clonotype has only a few counts. V and J are TRBV28 and TRBJ2-7; D unresolved. V lost 2 bases and J lost 6, with 8 bases in between. The CDR3 contains 12 residues. Germline V gene data show CDR1 as MDHEN and CDR2 as SYDVKM. Written as DNA, the CDR3 is TGTGCCAGCAGTTTAACCATCAGCGAGCAGTACTTC. Amino acid sequence: CASSLTISEQYF.

This clonotype has at least ten counts. J is TRBJ1-4 and V is TRBV4-2; D is unclear. Germline V gene lookup returns CDR1 LGHNA and CDR2 YNFKEQ. This CDR3 contains 15 residues. Trimming cost V 0 bases and J 4 bases, with 9 bases left between them. Here the CDR3 reads CASSQEKGFNEKLFF. In DNA, the CDR3 is TGTGCCAGCAGCCAAGAGAAAGGTTTTAATGAAAAACTGTTTTTT.

This clonotype was seen a handful of times. The missing conserved phenylalanine or tryptophan at the end of this CDR3 makes a read error likely. The chain recombines TRBV3-1 with TRBJ2-7; D is ambiguous. V was cut by 1 base and J by 4 bases, with 2 bases left in between. This CDR3 is built from 11 residues. Germline V gene sequence: CDR1 LGHDT, CDR2 YNNKEL (reference sequence). The CDR3 spells CASSQAYEQYL. Here the CDR3 DNA reads TGTGCCAGCAGCCAAGCGTACGAGCAGTACCTC.

This clonotype has ten or more counts. This chain links TRBV6-5 with TRBJ2-3; TRBD1 matches 7 bases. There are 16 residues in the CDR3. J lost 0 bases, V lost 5 bases, and 8 bases had no gene match. Germline CDR1 MNHEY, CDR2 SVGAGI. As DNA, the CDR3 is TGTGCCAGCAGTCCATTGGACAGGAGAAGCACAGATACGCAGTATTTT. It yields the protein CASSPLDRRSTDTQYF.

This clonotype was observed many times. This chain links TRBV20-1 with TRBJ2-3; the match to TRBD2 covers 8 bases. The CDR3 is made up of 17 amino acids. CDR1 and CDR2 (germline): DFQATT, SNEGSKA (reference sequence). Unmatched junction bases numbered 13, after V lost 5 bases and J lost 0 bases. CDR3 amino acids: CSALPGSSGRSTDTQYF. The DNA of the CDR3 is TGCAGTGCTCTCCCCGGAAGCAGCGGGAGAAGCACAGATACGCAGTATTTT.

A word on this clonotype: This may be a read error, as it is one base from a much larger clone. The genes are TRBV20-1 and TRBJ2-4, with 8 bases identical to TRBD1. CDR1 and CDR2 from the germline V gene are DFQATT and SNEGSKA (reference sequence). CDR3 length equals 13 residues. CDR3: CSVGQGAGNVQYF. For the CDR3, the DNA is TGCAGTGTAGGGCAGGGGGCAGGAAACGTTCAGTACTTC.

In this sample, this clonotype turned up many times. The chain uses TRBV5-1 and TRBJ2-7; D might be TRBD2 (6 bases). V was shortened by 4 bases and J by 4 bases, with 24 bases between the two germline ends. CDR3 length: 17 residues. Germline loops: CDR1 SGHRS, CDR2 YFSETQ. The CDR3 bases are TGCGCCAGCAGCAAAGCTACCCAGGGAGGTTTTATGTACGAGCAGTACTTC. It encodes CASSKATQGGFMYEQYF.

Notes on this clonotype: A much larger clonotype is one base distant, so this may be a read error. The chain is built from TRBV11-1 and TRBJ2-3; the D gene could be TRBD1 or TRBD2 (5 bases each). V lost 8 bases and J 3 bases, leaving 18 bases between the germline ends. Germline assignment: CDR1 SGHAT and CDR2 FQDESV (reference sequence). The CDR3 consists of 15 residues. CDR3: CASAQLTGGTDTQYF. CDR3 DNA: TGTGCCAGCGCCCAACTTACTGGGGGAACAGATACGCAGTATTTT.

The rearrangement uses TRBV28 and TRBJ1-2, with 7 nucleotides matching TRBD1. Per germline, CDR1 MDHEN and CDR2 SYDVKM. The CDR3 length is 16 residues. The V segment lost 6 bases and the J segment 1 base; nucleotides outside the gene matches: 11. CDR3 DNA: TGTGCCAGCAGGACCCGGGACAGAACCTTTAACTATGGCTACACCTTC. It yields the protein CASRTRDRTFNYGYTF.

This clonotype was counted ten times or more. The chain uses TRBV5-5 and TRBJ2-2, with 10 bases aligning to TRBD2. Per germline, CDR1 SGHKS and CDR2 YYEKEE (reference sequence). Trimming removed 2 bases from V and 2 bases from J; junction bases left unmatched: 0. The CDR3 is 15 residues long. In DNA, the CDR3 is TGTGCCAGCAGCTTACTAGCGGGAAACACCGGGGAGCTGTTTTTT. This codes for CASSLLAGNTGELFF. Looking up the rest from reference TRBV5-5 and TRBJ2-2 gives the full variable domain: DAGVTQSPTHLIKTRGQQVTLRCSPISGHKSVSWYQQVLGQGPQFIFQYYEKEERGRGNFPDRFSARQFPNYSSELNVNALLLGDSALYLCASSLLAGNTGELFFGEGSRLTVL.

This clonotype was seen ten or more times. This chain uses TRBV20-1 with TRBJ2-7; 7 bases map to TRBD2. Germline trimming cut 4 bases from V and 0 bases from J; bases unmatched to any gene: 3. Germline loops: CDR1 DFQATT, CDR2 SNEGSKA (reference sequence). This CDR3 region has 13 residues. CDR3 sequence (DNA): TGCAGTGCTAAGGTAGCGGGCTCCTACGAGCAGTACTTC. It encodes CSAKVAGSYEQYF.

This clonotype was observed many times. The chain's CDR3 is CASSIAARNSPLHF. CDR3 sequence (DNA): TGTGCCAGTAGTATAGCCGCCCGTAATTCACCCCTCCACTTT. V usage is TRBV19 and J usage is TRBJ1-6; no clear D gene. The germline CDR1 and CDR2 sequences are LNHDA and SQIVND (reference sequence). The CDR3 length is 14 residues. The V end lost 1 base, the J end lost 6 bases, and 7 bases lay between the germline ends.

This clonotype was observed many times. This chain links TRBV9 with TRBJ2-7; D remains unclear. Germline V gene lookup returns CDR1 SGDLS and CDR2 YYNGEE. The CDR3 consists of 13 residues. V gave up 4 bases and J gave up 6 bases, with 14 bases separating them. CDR3 protein: CASSQVGVSEQYF. The CDR3 bases are TGTGCCAGCAGCCAAGTAGGAGTAAGCGAGCAGTACTTC. The whole variable domain, remainder taken from reference TRBV9 and TRBJ2-7, is DSGVTQTPKHLITATGQRVTLRCSPRSGDLSVYWYQQSLDQGLQFLIQYYNGEERAKGNILERFSAQQFPDLHSELNLSSLELGDSALYFCASSQVGVSEQYFGPGTRLTVT.

The chain uses TRBV30 and TRBJ1-2; D possibly corresponds to TRBD1 (5 bases). The CDR3 totals 14 residues. Germline V lookup: CDR1 GTSNPN, CDR2 SVGIG (reference sequence). The V gene lost 0 bases and the J gene lost 1 base, with 9 bases spanning the gap. The CDR3 protein is CAWSVLQGNYGYTF. CDR3 DNA sequence: TGTGCCTGGAGTGTACTTCAGGGTAACTATGGCTACACCTTC.

Notes on this clonotype: With a much larger clone just one base away, this may be a read error. The chain recombines TRBV5-8 with TRBJ2-7; possibly TRBD2 for D (6 bases). The CDR3 totals 15 residues. V gave up 5 bases and J gave up 0 bases, with 15 bases separating them. The V gene's germline CDR1 is SGHTS and CDR2 YDEGEE. CDR3: CASRISGTGSYEQYF. The CDR3 DNA is TGTGCCAGCAGGATATCCGGGACTGGCTCCTACGAGCAGTACTTC.

This clonotype was counted ten times or more. The chain employs TRBV7-2 and TRBJ1-5; maybe TRBD1 (5 bases). Trimming shortened V by 1 base and J by 2 bases, and 9 bases separated the two germline ends. Germline-derived CDR1 and CDR2 are SGHTA and FQGNSA. The length of the CDR3 is 15 residues. The CDR3 loop reads CASSLVQGGNQPQHF. For the CDR3, the DNA is TGTGCCAGCAGCTTAGTCCAGGGTGGCAATCAGCCCCAGCATTTT.

About this clonotype: This clone may be a read error of a much larger clone one base away. The chain uses TRBV7-2 and TRBJ2-1; 10 bases are a match to TRBD2. This CDR3 has 19 amino acids. Trimming removed 3 bases from V and 9 bases from J; junction bases left unmatched: 20. Germline CDR1 SGHTA, CDR2 FQGNSA. CDR3 in amino acids: CASSFSLGLAGEDGIEQFF. The CDR3 nucleotides are TGTGCCAGCAGCTTCTCCCTCGGCCTAGCGGGAGAAGATGGTATTGAGCAGTTCTTC.

This clonotype was counted many times. The rearrangement joins TRBV2 to TRBJ2-7, with TRBD1 matching 7 bases. The germline V gene encodes CDR1 SNHLY and CDR2 FYNNEI. The CDR3 is 15 residues long. CDR3 sequence reads: CADKPSAGGSYEQYF. The DNA of the CDR3 is TGTGCAGATAAGCCCTCGGCAGGGGGATCCTACGAGCAGTACTTC. The full variable domain, its missing parts supplied by reference TRBV2 and TRBJ2-7, is EPEVTQTPSHQVTQMGQEVILRCVPISNHLYFYWYRQILGQKVEFLVSFYNNEISEKSEIFDDQFSVERPDGSNFTLKIRSTKLEDSAMYFCADKPSAGGSYEQYFGPGTRLTVT.

Ten or more counts support this clonotype. The chain couples TRBV10-2 to TRBJ1-5; 11 nucleotides agree with TRBD1. Germline assignment: CDR1 WSHSY and CDR2 SAAADI. Trimming cost V 4 bases and J 7 bases; bases outside gene matches: 6. The CDR3 totals 15 residues. The CDR3 spells CASSGGQGVWQPQHF. The CDR3, as DNA: TGCGCCAGCAGTGGGGGACAGGGGGTCTGGCAGCCCCAGCATTTT.